This is a list of T cell receptor beta chains from one sample in a study of shared clonotypes between healthy human individuals. Using immunoSEQ multiplex PCR, the repertoire was profiled, and TCRdb retains in-frame clones only, with some absent. The sample holds 850,000 to 1,100,000 clones; approximately 77% are singletons and the top ten take 0.85% to 1%. The sequenced material came from memory CD4+ T cells from PBMCs. These receptors originate from a man in his late teens or twenties in good health. Some clones in this sample may be carry-over from other donors' samples. The CDR3 runs from the conserved cysteine through the conserved F or W. Each record gives: J gene, V gene, D gene, clone size, CDR3 protein, CDR3 DNA. A D gene is named only where the DNA matches it firmly. Expanded clones are given a class, and other clones once, few, many or no size at all.

>TRBJ2-1|TRBV5-1|.|once
CASSFGPSSSYNEQFF
TGCGCCAGCAGCTTCGGACCGTCAAGCTCCTACAATGAGCAGTTCTTC
>TRBJ2-7|TRBV10-1|TRBD1|.
CASSESYGQGYEQYF
TGCGCCAGCAGTGAGTCGTATGGACAGGGGTACGAGCAGTACTTC
>TRBJ1-1|TRBV29-1|TRBD1|many
CSVDGDSSNTEAFF
TGCAGCGTTGATGGGGACAGCTCGAACACTGAAGCTTTCTTT
>TRBJ2-1|TRBV15|.|.
CATSFHGGPGNNEQFF
TGTGCCACCAGCTTCCACGGGGGGCCGGGGAACAATGAGCAGTTCTTC
>TRBJ2-1|TRBV29-1|.|.
CSAAQGRGYNEQFF
TGCAGCGCGGCCCAGGGAAGGGGTTACAATGAGCAGTTCTTC
>TRBJ1-4|TRBV30|TRBD1|.
CAWSALTGGEKLFF
TGTGCCTGGAGTGCCTTGACAGGGGGGGAAAAACTGTTTTTT
>TRBJ1-4|TRBV5-1|TRBD1|few
CASSLAGTGDEKLFF
TGCGCCAGCAGCTTGGCCGGGACAGGGGACGAAAAACTGTTTTTT
>TRBJ1-5|TRBV11-2|.|.
CASSFQHSNQPQHF
TGTGCCAGCAGCTTTCAACACAGCAATCAGCCACAGCATTTT
>TRBJ2-3|TRBV12-5|.|.
CASGLGGDTQYF
TGTGCTAGTGGTTTGGGGGGAGATACGCAGTATTTT
>TRBJ2-3|TRBV2|.|.
CASSETVTTDTQYF
TGTGCCAGCAGTGAAACGGTAACCACAGATACGCAGTATTTT
>TRBJ2-5|TRBV7-7|TRBD2|.
CASSLEASGEETQYF
TGTGCCAGCAGCTTAGAAGCTAGCGGGGAAGAGACCCAGTACTTC
>TRBJ1-2|TRBV6-1|.|.
CASSELSRDYGYTF
TGTGCCAGCAGTGAACTTAGCAGGGACTATGGCTACACCTTC
>TRBJ2-7|TRBV5-4|TRBD2|.
CASSRGTSGPGYEQYF
TGTGCCAGCAGCCGTGGGACTAGCGGGCCGGGTTACGAGCAGTACTTC
>TRBJ1-1|TRBV19|TRBD1|.
CASRETGGDTEAFF
TGTGCCAGTAGAGAGACAGGGGGAGACACTGAAGCTTTCTTT
>TRBJ1-2|TRBV9|TRBD1|.
CASSPQGGTNYGYTF
TGTGCCAGCAGCCCACAGGGGGGGACTAACTATGGCTACACCTTC
>TRBJ1-6|TRBV29-1|.|.
CSVAGDNNSPLHF
TGCAGCGTTGCAGGGGATAATAATTCACCCCTCCACTTT